This entry concerns a single T cell receptor beta chain. Its antigen remains unidentified. This sample is drawn from a study of chemoradiotherapy in HPV16-positive cancers. Overall study context: Candidate HPV-specific T-cell clones and common TCR motifs came from functional assays in two HPV16-positive patients.

Clones were sequenced by immunoSEQ multiplex PCR, and TCRdb holds only the in-frame ones, with some missing. The data contain roughly 15,000 clones, nearly 80% of them seen just once; the ten biggest clones take up 9.5% to 13%. V lost 8 bases to trimming and J lost 5 bases; unmatched junction nucleotides: 3. Germline CDR1 SEHNR, CDR2 FQNEAQ (reference sequence). The CDR3 runs 14 residues. Study-wide results and caveats: For HPV16-positive patients, expanding HPV-responsive T cells associated with longer recurrence-free survival. Non-HPV-specific T cells did not expand in tumors during treatment, whereas candidate HPV-specific clones and E7-related motifs did.

Samples were taken several times over chemoradiotherapy. This sample was obtained from a patient who underwent chemoradiotherapy. This receptor was taken from a human donor with HPV-associated anogenital cancer. This rearrangement joins TRBV7-9 to TRBJ2-2, with TRBD2 identical over 12 bases. The CDR3 region has the DNA TGTGCCAGCGTTGGACTAGCGGGGACCGGGGAGCTGTTTTTT. Encoded protein: CASVGLAGTGELFF.